What follows are 7 T cell receptor beta chains derived from one specimen sequenced in a study of sequential checkpoint blockade in melanoma. The method was immunoSEQ multiplex PCR; TCRdb's version includes in-frame clones alone and lacks a portion of them. This sample yields around 20,000 clones, of which 45% to 65% are seen a single time; 17% belongs to the top ten. Regarding treatment: randomized to nivolumab then ipilimumab (arm A) or the reverse (arm B). The sample consisted of CD8+ T cells sorted from blood (inferred from file names), taken from a patient given nivolumab and ipilimumab in sequence. The source is a human donor with melanoma.

This clone was picked up a small number of times. The V call is TRBV27, the J call TRBJ1-1; 9 bases fit TRBD1. V shed 3 bases and J 3 bases; nucleotides not matched to a gene: 5. Germline lookup yields CDR1 MNHEY and CDR2 SMNVEV (reference sequence). CDR3 size: 15 residues. CDR3 nucleotide sequence: TGTGCCAGCAGTTTCTTTAGGGACAGGGACACTGAAGCTTTCTTT. Encoded protein: CASSFFRDRDTEAFF.

The chain joins TRBV10-3 to TRBJ1-1; D may be TRBD1 (5 bases). CDR3 length: 15 amino acids. CDR1 is ENHRY and CDR2 is SYGVKD in the germline V gene. Trimming stripped 5 bases from V and 6 bases from J, with 19 bases between. The CDR3: CAISKPFSGGSEAFF. CDR3 DNA: TGTGCCATCAGTAAGCCCTTTTCGGGGGGTTCTGAAGCTTTCTTT.

The chain has TRBV5-1 and TRBJ1-1, with D unresolved. Trimming cost V 0 bases and J 4 bases, with 4 bases left between them. Per germline, CDR1 SGHRS and CDR2 YFSETQ. The CDR3 sequence is 12 residues long. The CDR3 sequence is CASSLDSTEAFF. The CDR3 DNA is TGCGCCAGCAGCTTGGACAGCACTGAAGCTTTCTTT.

This chain uses TRBV19 with TRBJ1-3; D ambiguous. Trimming took 5 bases from V and 0 from J, leaving 8 bases between them. Germline loops: CDR1 LNHDA, CDR2 SQIVND (reference sequence). There are 14 residues in the CDR3. CDR3 sequence (DNA): TGTGCCAGTAGTTCCGGGTACTCTGGAAACACCATATATTTT. Protein: CASSSGYSGNTIYF.

The chain carries TRBV7-9 and TRBJ1-1; D possibly corresponds to TRBD1 (6 bases). The CDR3 runs to 15 residues. CDR1 and CDR2 from the germline V gene are SEHNR and FQNEAQ (reference sequence). V lost 4 bases and J lost 3, with 15 bases in between. In DNA, the CDR3 is TGTGCCAGCAGCTCCCCTACAGGGTACGACACTGAAGCTTTCTTT. Translation gives CASSSPTGYDTEAFF.

J is TRBJ2-1 and V is TRBV10-3, with 13 bases identical to TRBD2. Looked up from germline, CDR1 is ENHRY and CDR2 is SYGVKD. After removal of 6 bases from V and 7 bases from J, the junction contained 6 bases not matched to a gene. The CDR3 has 15 amino acids. CDR3 DNA sequence: TGTGCCATCAGGGAACTAGCGGGAGGGCCAAATGAGCAGTTCTTC. This translates into CAIRELAGGPNEQFF.

The chain carries TRBV6-4 and TRBJ2-7, with TRBD2 identical over 7 bases. The junction had 4 bases not matched to a gene; V was cut back by 5 bases and J by 0 bases. Germline V gene sequence: CDR1 MRHNA, CDR2 SNTAGT. The CDR3 spans 14 residues. The CDR3 region is CASSSGGSSYEQYF. CDR3 nucleotides: TGTGCCAGCAGTTCCGGGGGGAGCTCCTACGAGCAGTACTTC.